This TCR beta chain was observed in a study of shared clonotypes between healthy human individuals (dated by TCRdb to 2020 to 2021). With respect to the entire study: A couple of women and a few men aged 18 to 49 years were included in the cohort. Per donor, three plates each were used for CD4 naive and CD4 memory, two for CD8 naive, and one for CD8 memory. To estimate repertoire size and how much clonotypes are shared between individuals, the study performed deep sequencing of blood TCR repertoires from about 5 healthy adults. Different laboratories and diverse techniques were used to prepare libraries and sequence TCR repertoires, to increase sequencing depth and limit assay-specific biases. Per donor, leukapheresis produced somewhere between about 0.9 and 9.5 billion PBMCs. On the study overall, not on this receptor specifically: Compared with non-shared clonotypes, the clonotypes found in all four sorted-subset donors had higher generation probabilities. Sampling was restricted to blood, and TCR repertoires in tissue are likely to differ from TCR repertoires in blood. Incomplete sequencing was indicated by rarefaction of sorted-subset datasets, despite the large sequencing depth. Because the study included only a small number of donors, the genetic and exposure-history diversity represented was limited. Pairwise subsampling led to the expectation that sequencing depth would affect the degree of clonotype sharing among donors. Across four donors, approximately 4.9% of naive CD4, approximately 3.6% of naive CD8, approximately 2.5% of memory CD4, and 0.4% of memory CD8 clonotypes were shared. Larger estimated clonotype richness was generally found for naive subsets than for memory subsets.

As regards this clone: The specificity of this receptor is unknown. Base qualities are not at hand, and no much larger clone is one base apart.

Using the deep immunoSEQ assay, TCR CDR3 regions were amplified from genomic DNA by multiplex PCR. Genomic DNA extracted from each cell subset was distributed evenly over all wells of several immunoSEQ 96-well plates, and each plate served as one replicate. For sorted subsets, around 200 ng genomic DNA, equal to approximately 30,000 T cell genomes, was loaded into each replicate PCR. Purified libraries were quantified with a Qubit 3.0 fluorometer, sized on a Bioanalyzer 2100, and re-quantified with the KAPA Library Quantification kit. Every immunoSEQ 96-well plate was sequenced on a dedicated single-read 150-cycle Illumina NextSeq 550 flow cell. The original pipeline was this. The immunoSEQ output contained only junctional sequences without quality scores, so filtering could not match that applied to full-length reads. Sequences were annotated with PyIR, a Python wrapper for IgBLAST v1.9, using IMGT germline references to assign V/J genes and CDR3. Reads with weak V/J assignments (E-value above 1e-6), missing CDR3, stop codons, out-of-frame junctions, or ambiguous translated residues were removed. A V3J clonotype was defined by an identical inferred V gene, J gene, and CDR3 amino acid sequence. Percentage overlap between repertoires was calculated by dividing the number of shared unique clonotypes by the size of the smaller repertoire. RTK rarefaction, the Chao1 estimator, and Recon v2.1 estimates of unobserved clonotypes were used to assess repertoire richness. Generation probabilities were computed with OLGA for all TCRbeta clonotypes obtained by the gDNA method from a few donors. TCRdb stores this immuneACCESS table with in-frame sequences only. Part of the clones is absent; in the studies checked, under half of the shortfall reflects unresolved V genes, and no reason is known for the rest. V and J calls and clone size are copied from that table; D and trimming were computed from the DNA. Present in this sample are approximately 1,500,000 clones, 98% of which were seen just once. Clones ranked in the top ten supply around 0.45% of the sample.

Healthy HIV-negative adults with no recently reported acute infections or vaccinations were included as donors. Only Caucasian adults living in Nashville, Tennessee, USA were represented among the donors. Magnetic negative selection was used to enrich CD4+ T cells, after which naive cells were positively selected on CD45RA and the negative fraction became the memory subset. Blood was collected by leukapheresis, and PBMCs were isolated by Ficoll-Histopaque density gradient centrifugation and then cryopreserved in liquid nitrogen vapor phase. Analytical flow cytometry was used to check the purity and quantity of every magnetically sorted T cell population. Genomic DNA was isolated from each sorted fraction and quantified by UV absorbance on a Nanodrop 2000c. Trimming takes 4 bases off V and 6 bases off J; junction bases not matched to a gene: 9. CDR1 SGHRS and CDR2 YFSETQ were looked up in the germline V gene. The CDR3, from cysteine to phenylalanine, totals 16 residues. The entry retains the CDR3 DNA only, 48 bases that are in frame from base 1.

Sequencing input: naive CD4+ T cells sorted from blood. The sample's cell subset or site label, decoded: CD45RA+ positively selected. The V and J genes are TRBV5-1 and TRBJ2-1; TRBD2 matches 11 bases in the middle. The origin of this receptor is a man aged 30 to 39 in good health. CDR3 sequence: CASSAQLAGELNEQFF. The bases read TGCGCCAGCAGCGCCCAACTAGCGGGAGAGCTCAATGAGCAGTTCTTC.